The following is a T cell receptor (beta chain) sequence with its context. This sample was included in a study of blood T cell repertoires in COVID-19. Study-wide background: There were acute and convalescent COVID-19 samples, and they came from the United States, Italy and Spain.

Sequenced by immunoSEQ multiplex PCR; TCRdb stores in-frame clones only, minus some. The sample holds about 120,000 clones; about 80% are singletons and the top ten take roughly 25%. This TCR was sampled from a human donor in a cohort sampled during active COVID-19. What was sequenced was peripheral blood.

The DNA of the CDR3 is TGCGCCAGCAGCTTGGAACAGACGAACACTGAAGCTTTCTTT. Translated, it gives CASSLEQTNTEAFF. The chain is built from TRBV5-1 and TRBJ1-1; D call uncertain. CDR1 is SGHRS and CDR2 is YFSETQ in the germline V gene. V shed 0 bases and J shed 1 base, with 7 bases lying between them. This CDR3 is 14 amino acids long.